This T cell receptor (beta chain) derives from a study of T cell changes during pregnancy in multiple sclerosis. CDR3 length: 11 amino acids. Germline V gives CDR1 MNHNY, CDR2 SVGAGI (reference sequence). Unmatched junction bases numbered 3, after V lost 10 bases and J lost 4 bases. Libraries were prepared by immunoSEQ multiplex PCR; TCRdb keeps only in-frame clonotypes and omits some of them. The sample holds more than 80,000 clones, roughly nine tenths seen once. Specimen: PBMCs, collected in the first trimester of pregnancy. This chain joins TRBV6-6 and TRBJ1-1; 7 bases line up with TRBD1. This receptor was identified in a female donor in good health, serving as a control in a pregnancy study. Some clones in this sample may be carry-over from other donors' samples. In DNA form, the CDR3 reads TGTGCCACTACAGGGGCCACTGAAGCTTTCTTT. It translates to CATTGATEAFF.